Listed here is a single T cell receptor (beta chain). The table came from immunoSEQ multiplex PCR; TCRdb's copy has only in-frame clones and leaves some out. Of about 160,000 clones in the sample, around four fifths were seen once. The data originate from a study of cytomegalovirus exposure and HLA in healthy donors. With 3 bases clipped from V and 6 bases from J, the junction kept 4 bases outside the gene matches. The CDR3 sequence is 14 residues long. The germline CDR1 and CDR2 sequences are LNHDA and SQIVND (reference sequence). Donors were drawn from the approximately 120-subject validation cohort, separate from the approximately 670-subject first cohort.

This TCR was recovered from a man aged 25-40 years in good health and CMV-seropositive. The sample was PBMCs. The chain joins TRBV19 to TRBJ2-1, with 8 bases matching TRBD2. Here the CDR3 reads CASSMFGGGNEQFF. The DNA for the CDR3 is TGTGCCAGTAGTATGTTCGGGGGGGGCAATGAGCAGTTCTTC.